Listed here are 8 T cell receptor beta chains from one sample, sequenced in a study of T cells in narcolepsy. Sequencing was performed with immunoSEQ multiplex PCR; in TCRdb, only in-frame clones are kept and a portion is missing. Among about 34,000 clones, more than 75% were seen once, and the ten largest hold around 2.6%. Specimen: CD45RA- memory CD4+ T cells from PBMCs. These receptors originate from a human donor with narcolepsy.

V gene TRBV19 combines with J gene TRBJ2-2; D is unclear. V was pared by 5 bases and J by 7 bases, with 14 bases between. There are 14 residues in the CDR3. Germline V gene sequence: CDR1 LNHDA, CDR2 SQIVND (reference sequence). Written as DNA, the CDR3 is TGTGCCAGTAGTCCCCCCCGGATCGGCGGGGAGCTGTTTTTT. This sequence encodes CASSPPRIGGELFF.

The rearrangement uses TRBV28 and TRBJ1-1; no reliable D call. Germline values: CDR1 MDHEN, CDR2 SYDVKM. Trimming shortened V by 3 bases and J by 5 bases, and 10 bases separated the two germline ends. The CDR3 consists of 13 residues. CDR3 loop: CASSLREETEAFF. In DNA form, the CDR3 reads TGTGCCAGCAGTTTGAGGGAAGAGACTGAAGCTTTCTTT.

J is TRBJ2-6 and V is TRBV11-2, with D possibly matching TRBD2 (5 bases). The CDR3 covers 16 residues. Germline CDR1 reads SGHAT; CDR2 reads FQNNGV. Between the trimmed V and J ends, which lost 5 bases and 2 bases, there was a span of 13 bases. CDR3 DNA sequence: TGTGCCAGCAGCCAAGGCGGAGGCACTGGGGCCAACGTCCTGACTTTC. Translating it yields CASSQGGGTGANVLTF. Drawing the rest from reference TRBV11-2 and TRBJ2-6, the complete variable domain is EAGVAQSPRYKIIEKRQSVAFWCNPISGHATLYWYQQILGQGPKLLIQFQNNGVVDDSQLPKDRFSAERLKGVDSTLKIQPAKLEDSAVYLCASSQGGGTGANVLTFGAGSRLTVL.

The chain has TRBV5-4 and TRBJ1-6; D uncertain. The CDR3 has 14 residues. CDR1 SGHNT and CDR2 YYREEE come from the germline V gene (reference sequence). V was cut by 1 base and J by 8 bases, with 10 bases left in between. CDR3 sequence: CASSLMRRDSPLHF. The DNA for the CDR3 is TGTGCCAGCAGCTTGATGAGGCGCGATTCACCCCTCCACTTT. Supplemented by reference TRBV5-4 and TRBJ1-6, the full variable domain reads ETGVTQSPTHLIKTRGQQVTLRCSSQSGHNTVSWYQQALGQGPQFIFQYYREEENGRGNFPPRFSGLQFPNYSSELNVNALELDDSALYLCASSLMRRDSPLHFGNGTRLTVT.

The genes are TRBV5-5 and TRBJ2-4; TRBD1 aligns across 8 bases. The CDR3 sequence is 18 residues long. Germline loops: CDR1 SGHKS, CDR2 YYEKEE (reference sequence). V shed 1 base, J shed 3 bases, and the junction held 12 bases outside the gene matches. The CDR3 DNA follows: TGTGCCAGCAGCTTGTTTCGGACAGGGAACGTCGGCAAAAACATTCAGTACTTC. It specifies CASSLFRTGNVGKNIQYF.

The rearrangement uses TRBV15 and TRBJ1-1, with TRBD1 matching over 8 bases. The CDR3 is made up of 14 amino acids. Germline loops: CDR1 LNHNV, CDR2 YYDKDF (reference sequence). Trimming cost V 2 bases and J 4 bases; bases outside gene matches: 3. In nucleotides, the CDR3 is TGTGCCACCAGCAGACTAACAGGGGGCACTGAAGCTTTCTTT. This sequence encodes CATSRLTGGTEAFF.

The chain links TRBV11-2 to TRBJ1-1; no clear D gene. From germline, CDR1 is SGHAT and CDR2 FQNNGV. V was pared by 2 bases and J by 0 bases, with 7 bases between. The length of the CDR3 is 14 residues. The CDR3 sequence: CASSLWAMNTEAFF. CDR3 bases: TGTGCCAGCAGCTTATGGGCAATGAACACTGAAGCTTTCTTT.

CDR3 protein: CASSSPLTDTQYF. Written as DNA, the CDR3 is TGTGCCAGCAGCTCGCCCCTCACAGATACGCAGTATTTT. The rearrangement joins TRBV7-3 to TRBJ2-3; the D is unclear. Germline V gives CDR1 SGHTA, CDR2 FQGTGA. The V gene lost 4 bases and the J gene lost 2 bases, with 7 bases spanning the gap. The CDR3 is 13 residues long.